The present T cell receptor beta chain was sequenced within a study of cytomegalovirus exposure and HLA in healthy donors. Vbeta (60) and Jbeta (13) primers were used in the PCR. Repertoires were generated with immunoSEQ multiplex PCR, while TCRdb's copy carries only in-frame clones and drops some. Found here are about 180,000 clones, about 80% of them singletons; the top ten hold approximately 2%. J was trimmed by 6 bases and V by 6 bases; bases with no gene match: 11. The CDR3 runs 15 residues. CDR1 MNHEY and CDR2 SVGAGI come from the germline V gene. Sequencing input: PBMCs. The V gene is TRBV6-5, the J gene TRBJ2-4, with 7 nucleotides matching TRBD1. This receptor was identified in a woman in her 30s in good health and CMV-seronegative. The CDR3 spells CASSTGVGTVNIQYF. CDR3 DNA sequence: TGTGCCAGCAGCACAGGGGTTGGGACCGTAAACATTCAGTACTTC.